The 10 T cell receptor beta chains below come from one sample, sequenced in a study of blood T cell repertoires in COVID-19. Profiled with immunoSEQ multiplex PCR; TCRdb holds only in-frame clones, not every one. The table shows more than 250,000 clones, with around 87% occurring only once. Sequencing was done on a sample of PBMCs or T cells enriched from blood (not recorded which). The origin of the receptors is a woman aged 30 to 39 who had recovered from COVID-19.

CDR3 DNA: TGTGCCAGCAGGTACTCGGGCAATGAGCAGTTCTTC. This gives the protein CASRYSGNEQFF. This sequence joins TRBV12-3 or TRBV12-4 and TRBJ2-1; D uncertain. V lost 6 bases, J lost 6 bases, and 9 bases lay in between. This CDR3 comprises 12 residues.

In its sample, this clone was seen once. The chain uses TRBV12-3 or TRBV12-4 and TRBJ2-7; no clear D. This CDR3 is built from 12 residues. Trimming stripped 6 bases from V and 3 bases from J, with 9 bases between. CDR3 sequence reads: CASSTVFYEQYF. CDR3 nucleotide sequence: TGTGCCAGCAGCACAGTATTCTACGAGCAGTACTTC.

The V gene is TRBV21-1, the J gene TRBJ1-1. TRBV21-1 is annotated as a pseudogene. CDR3 size: 14 residues. CDR3 region: CASSNNGGRTEAFF. The CDR3 DNA is TGTGCCAGCAGCAACAACGGGGGGCGGACTGAAGCTTTCTTT.

The CDR3 DNA sequence: TGCAGCGTACTATGGGTGACCCACTCGGCTGAAGCTTTCTTT. Residues: CSVLWVTHSAEAFF. The chain joins TRBV29-1 to TRBJ1-1; D gene unclear. CDR3 size: 14 residues. Germline loops: CDR1 SQVTM, CDR2 ANQGSEA. V was cut by 6 bases and J by 6 bases, with 20 bases left in between.

Details on this clone: The junction does not match germline at one end; this may be a read error. The genes are TRBV13 and TRBJ2-7; a possible D gene is TRBD2 (7 bases). Germline V gene data show CDR1 as PRHDT and CDR2 as FYEKMQ (reference sequence). CDR3 length: 12 amino acids. CDR3 coding DNA: TGTGCCAGCAGGGGGGGGCACCCAGGGGTAAACTTC. Protein product: CASRGGHPGVNF.

The chain joins TRBV6-5 to TRBJ1-1, with D possibly matching TRBD1 (5 bases). The CDR3 extends over 13 amino acids. Trimming shortened V by 3 bases and J by 5 bases, and 10 bases separated the two germline ends. The germline V gene has CDR1 MNHEY and CDR2 SVGAGI. CDR3 region: CASSYGAGTEAFF. For the CDR3, the DNA is TGTGCCAGCAGTTATGGGGCCGGGACTGAAGCTTTCTTT.

This clone was counted a few times. The DNA of the CDR3 is TGTGCCAGCAGCACGACCTCGGACTCACGGGGCTACACCTTC. Translating gives CASSTTSDSRGYTF. This sequence joins TRBV7-9 and TRBJ1-2; D unclear. CDR3 length: 14 residues. The germline V gene encodes CDR1 SEHNR and CDR2 FQNEAQ (reference sequence). V gave up 5 bases and J gave up 8 bases, with 18 bases separating them.

The chain recombines TRBV11-2 with TRBJ2-1; the match to TRBD1 covers 10 bases. J gave up 6 bases and V 2 bases, and 4 bases lay outside the gene matches. The CDR3 contains 15 residues. Germline V lookup: CDR1 SGHAT, CDR2 FQNNGV. The CDR3 DNA sequence: TGTGCCAGCAGCTTACTGGGACAGGGGTCCAATGAGCAGTTCTTC. It codes for CASSLLGQGSNEQFF.

A single count supports this clone. The V call is TRBV19, the J call TRBJ1-2; 7 bases are shared with TRBD1. This CDR3 spans 17 amino acids. CDR1 is LNHDA, CDR2 SQIVND, per germline (reference sequence). The V and J ends lost 9 bases and 5 bases, in that order; junction bases with no gene match: 21. Here the CDR3 DNA reads TGTGCCAGCACACATTTACCGATGAGGGGGCCCTTTTATGGCTACACCTTC. This codes for CASTHLPMRGPFYGYTF.

V and J are TRBV19 and TRBJ2-1, with a weak D call TRBD1 (5 bases). The CDR3 runs 12 residues. Germline V gives CDR1 LNHDA, CDR2 SQIVND (reference sequence). V lost 5 bases, J lost 9 bases, and 11 bases lay in between. The CDR3 bases are TGTGCCAGTAGTCTACCCCAGGGTGAGCAGTTCTTC. This codes for CASSLPQGEQFF.